This T cell receptor (beta chain) stems from a study of cytomegalovirus exposure and HLA in healthy donors. The donors were part of the approximately 130-subject validation cohort, which stood apart from the 666-subject first cohort. Assay: immunoSEQ multiplex PCR; the TCRdb copy retains only in-frame clones and omits some. The sample yields roughly 140,000 clones, 85% to 90% seen once. A remark on this clone: Its antigen is currently unknown.

Study-wide results and caveats: In vitro, three CMV-associated chains proved specific for CMV antigens. Among TCR beta chains, those listed as cytomegalovirus-associated numbered approximately 150. There were some public TCRs occurring in many donors, but most TCR sequences were rare.

From germline, CDR1 is SNHLY and CDR2 FYNNEI. V gave up 7 bases and J gave up 2 bases, with 18 bases separating them. The length of the CDR3 is 15 residues. This rearrangement joins TRBV2 to TRBJ2-7, with D tentatively TRBD1 (5 bases). The clonotype was recovered from a woman aged 18-35 years in good health and CMV-seropositive. Sequencing input: PBMCs. The CDR3, as DNA: TGTGCCAGCAAGACCGGACACCCAAAAACCTACGAGCAGTACTTC. Its protein is CASKTGHPKTYEQYF.